This TCR beta chain is from a study of T-cell memory formation after mild COVID-19. Germline V lookup: CDR1 GTSNPN, CDR2 SVGIG (reference sequence). The V end lost 5 bases, the J end lost 1 base, and 9 bases lay between the germline ends. CDR3 size: 13 residues. This clonotype was found a few times. TCRdb reprocessed the 5' RACE reads with MiXCR, giving one entry per CDR3 protein. This table has approximately 560,000 distinct CDR3 sequences, 15% to 20% appearing once. The receptor comes from an adult woman who had mild COVID-19 (a few samples of this study predate the infection). Cell type and time point are not known. The specimen was PBMCs or a T cell subset sorted from them (not recorded which). The chain is built from TRBV30 and TRBJ1-3; maybe TRBD1 (5 bases). CDR3 loop: CAWAGISGNTIYF. CDR3 DNA: TGTGCCTGGGCAGGGATTTCTGGAAACACCATATATTTT.